Listed here are 32 T cell receptor beta chains from one sample, sequenced in a study of T cells in tumors after PD-1 blockade. Here immunoSEQ multiplex PCR was the method, and the copy in TCRdb shows in-frame clones only, minus some. The sample lists 9,000 to 15,000 clones, roughly 63% occurring once. The sample was tumor tissue, taken before anti-PD-1 treatment. These receptors were collected from a human donor with basal cell carcinoma.

V usage is TRBV5-5 and J usage is TRBJ1-1; D is unclear. V shed 0 bases and J shed 0 bases, with 6 bases lying between them. The CDR3 totals 14 residues. Germline V lookup: CDR1 SGHKS, CDR2 YYEKEE (reference sequence). CDR3 sequence: CASSLALVNTEAFF. CDR3 bases: TGTGCCAGCAGCTTGGCCCTAGTGAACACTGAAGCTTTCTTT. The variable domain in full, with the rest retrieved from reference TRBV5-5 and TRBJ1-1, is DAGVTQSPTHLIKTRGQQVTLRCSPISGHKSVSWYQQVLGQGPQFIFQYYEKEERGRGNFPDRFSARQFPNYSSELNVNALLLGDSALYLCASSLALVNTEAFFGQGTRLTVV.

The CDR3 coding sequence is TGTGCCAGCAGCTTGGCGGGAGTGATTGGAGAGACCCAGTACTTC. Protein: CASSLAGVIGETQYF. V is TRBV11-3 and J is TRBJ2-5; TRBD2 matches at 7 bases. From germline, CDR1 is SGHNT and CDR2 YENEEA. The CDR3 contains 15 residues. V lost 3 bases, J lost 4 bases, and 8 bases stayed unmatched. Supplemented by reference TRBV11-3 and TRBJ2-5, the full variable domain reads EAGVVQSPRYKIIEKKQPVAFWCNPISGHNTLYWYLQNLGQGPELLIRYENEEAVDDSQLPKDRFSAERLKGVDSTLKIQPAELGDSAVYLCASSLAGVIGETQYFGPGTRLLVL.

The CDR3 here is CASSEVWGSGNTIYF. DNA for the CDR3: TGTGCCAGCAGTGAAGTGTGGGGGTCGGGAAACACCATATATTTT. The rearrangement joins TRBV6-1 to TRBJ1-3; TRBD1 is a possible D gene (5 bases). Germline V CDR1 and CDR2: MNHNS, SASEGT. This CDR3 is built from 15 residues. Trimming shortened V by 1 base and J by 4 bases, and 11 bases separated the two germline ends.

The chain employs TRBV7-2 and TRBJ2-2; 10 bases align to TRBD2. There are 16 residues in the CDR3. The germline gives CDR1 SGHTA, CDR2 FQGNSA. Trimming at V came to 3 bases and at J to 8 bases, leaving 9 bases not matched to a gene. The CDR3 is CASSFQLAGPGGELFF. The CDR3 nucleotides are TGTGCCAGCAGCTTTCAACTAGCGGGGCCAGGGGGGGAGCTGTTTTTT.

This clone appeared a few times. The rearrangement uses TRBV4-3 and TRBJ2-2, with TRBD2 matching over 8 bases. From germline, CDR1 is LGHNA and CDR2 YSLEER. The CDR3 length is 17 residues. V was clipped by 0 bases and J by 5 bases; unmatched bases: 8. The CDR3 bases are TGCGCCAGCAGCCAAGATGTGGCGGGGGGCTGGACCGGGGAGCTGTTTTTT. Translated: CASSQDVAGGWTGELFF.

This sequence joins TRBV29-1 and TRBJ2-5; a possible D gene is TRBD2 (5 bases). There are 12 residues in the CDR3. V was clipped by 5 bases and J by 3 bases, with 10 bases between them. The germline V gene encodes CDR1 SQVTM and CDR2 ANQGSEA. The DNA for the CDR3 is TGCAGCGTTCGCCGGGGAAAAGAGACCCAGTACTTC. Its protein is CSVRRGKETQYF. The whole variable domain, filled in from reference TRBV29-1 and TRBJ2-5, reads SAVISQKPSRDICQRGTSLTIQCQVDSQVTMMFWYRQQPGQSLTLIATANQGSEATYESGFVIDKFPISRPNLTFSTLTVSNMSPEDSSIYLCSVRRGKETQYFGPGTRLLVL.

In this sample, this clone turned up once. V and J are TRBV13 and TRBJ2-1, with D tentatively TRBD1 or TRBD2 (5 bases each). Germline V gene data show CDR1 as PRHDT and CDR2 as FYEKMQ (reference sequence). CDR3 length: 14 amino acids. Trimming took 3 bases from V and 7 from J, leaving 13 bases between them. For the CDR3, the DNA is TGTGCCAGCAGCTTTGGGGGATTAGGTAATGAGCAGTTCTTC. Its translation is CASSFGGLGNEQFF.

Relative to its sample, this clone is medium-sized (0.01 to 0.1%). The rearrangement uses TRBV4-3 and TRBJ2-2; D is perhaps TRBD1 or TRBD2 (5 bases each). Trimming stripped 0 bases from V and 5 bases from J, with 10 bases between. Germline V gene sequence: CDR1 LGHNA, CDR2 YSLEER. The CDR3 consists of 15 residues. CDR3 bases: TGCGCCAGCAGCCAAGATTCGGGACCGACCGGGGAGCTGTTTTTT. Translation: CASSQDSGPTGELFF.

In its sample, this clone was seen a few times. The J gene is TRBJ2-5, the V gene TRBV19, with TRBD2 as a possible D gene (6 bases). V was clipped by 5 bases and J by 4 bases, with 11 bases between them. This CDR3 spans 13 amino acids. Germline V lookup: CDR1 LNHDA, CDR2 SQIVND (reference sequence). The CDR3 DNA follows: TGTGCCAGTAGTTTGGGGCGGGGAGAGACCCAGTACTTC. It is translated as CASSLGRGETQYF.

The chain has TRBV12-3 or TRBV12-4 and TRBJ2-7, with D possibly being TRBD2 (5 bases). V was clipped by 8 bases and J by 0 bases, with 11 bases between them. The CDR3 extends over 13 amino acids. The CDR3 here is CASGNGGSYEQYF. The CDR3 nucleotides are TGTGCCAGCGGGAATGGAGGCTCCTACGAGCAGTACTTC.

By its share, this clone is medium-sized. The chain combines TRBV5-1 with TRBJ1-2; no definite D call. Germline CDR1 and CDR2: SGHRS and YFSETQ. This CDR3 contains 13 residues. V lost 0 bases and J lost 8, with 11 bases in between. As DNA, the CDR3 is TGCGCCAGCAGCTTGGCTGAGCAGAGGGGCTACACCTTC. This sequence encodes CASSLAEQRGYTF.

The chain uses TRBV5-1 and TRBJ1-1, with D possibly matching TRBD1 (6 bases). Germline CDR1 is SGHRS and CDR2 is YFSETQ. Trimming removed 1 base from V and 5 bases from J, with 9 bases in between. The CDR3 covers 13 residues. CDR3 in DNA: TGCGCCAGCAGCTTGAGAGGGGGGACTGAAGCTTTCTTT. It codes for CASSLRGGTEAFF.

Of note for this clone: At the DNA level, this CDR3 is encoded by other sequences in the same sample as well. J is TRBJ1-1 and V is TRBV24-1; D unclear. Trimming left V 4 bases short and J 3 bases short, with 8 bases between. In germline, CDR1 is KGHDR, CDR2 SFDVKD. The CDR3 length is 13 residues. This CDR3 is CATSESRDTEAFF. The DNA of the CDR3 is TGTGCCACCAGTGAGAGTAGGGACACTGAAGCTTTCTTT.

The rearrangement uses TRBV3-1 (or the pseudogene TRBV3-2) and TRBJ1-1; D gene ambiguous. The CDR3 is 13 residues long. The V gene's germline CDR1 is LGHDT and CDR2 YNNKEL (reference sequence). V lost 0 bases and J lost 4, with 6 bases in between. CDR3: CASSQDLPTEAFF. DNA of the CDR3: TGTGCCAGCAGCCAAGATTTGCCCACTGAAGCTTTCTTT.

V usage is TRBV7-3 and J usage is TRBJ2-1, with D possibly matching TRBD2 (5 bases). The germline gives CDR1 SGHTA, CDR2 FQGTGA. Trimming removed 4 bases from V and 9 bases from J, with 10 bases in between. The CDR3 is 12 residues long. The CDR3: CASSYPRGEQFF. The CDR3 DNA reads TGTGCCAGCAGCTACCCTCGGGGTGAGCAGTTCTTC.

This sequence joins TRBV24-1 and TRBJ2-2; D gene ambiguous. V shed 5 bases and J shed 5 bases, with 5 bases lying between them. This CDR3 is built from 12 residues. The germline CDR1 and CDR2 sequences are KGHDR and SFDVKD. CDR3 bases: TGTGCCACCAGTGGGGGAACCGGGGAGCTGTTTTTT. It encodes CATSGGTGELFF.

The genes are TRBV30 and TRBJ2-7, with D possibly TRBD1 on 6 matching bases. CDR3 size: 13 residues. With 4 bases removed from V and 5 bases from J, the gap between germline ends came to 15 bases. Germline V gene lookup returns CDR1 GTSNPN and CDR2 SVGIG (reference sequence). CDR3 in amino acids: CAWNRWDNHEQYF. The CDR3, as DNA: TGTGCCTGGAATCGGTGGGACAATCACGAGCAGTACTTC.

The chain has TRBV15 and TRBJ1-2; no definite D call. In germline, CDR1 is LNHNV, CDR2 YYDKDF (reference sequence). Trimming shortened V by 3 bases and J by 11 bases, and 16 bases separated the two germline ends. The CDR3 extends over 13 amino acids. CDR3: CATSSPPRREYTF. In DNA, the CDR3 is TGTGCCACCAGCAGCCCCCCTCGTAGAGAATACACCTTC.

This clone was detected only a few times. The chain carries TRBV6-5 and TRBJ2-3; TRBD2 matches at 11 bases. CDR1 MNHEY and CDR2 SVGAGI come from the germline V gene. The CDR3 spans 15 residues. J gave up 4 bases and V 6 bases, and 6 bases lay outside the gene matches. The CDR3 spells CASRMTSGDPDTQYF. The CDR3 region has the DNA TGTGCCAGCAGAATGACTAGCGGGGACCCAGATACGCAGTATTTT.

Judged by abundance, this clone is medium-sized. J is TRBJ1-4 and V is TRBV7-2; 8 nucleotides match TRBD1. CDR1 and CDR2 (germline): SGHTA, FQGNSA. The V and J ends lost 1 base and 8 bases, in that order; junction bases with no gene match: 9. This CDR3 comprises 16 residues. CDR3 in amino acids: CASSLVPQGQAEKLFF. CDR3 in DNA: TGTGCCAGCAGCTTAGTTCCCCAGGGACAGGCAGAAAAACTGTTTTTT.

The rearrangement joins TRBV24-1 to TRBJ2-4; D ambiguous. The V end lost 4 bases, the J end lost 10 bases, and 10 bases lay between the germline ends. The CDR3 extends over 12 amino acids. Germline CDR1 KGHDR, CDR2 SFDVKD. The CDR3 spells CATSDGVGIQYF. The DNA of the CDR3 is TGTGCCACCAGTGACGGCGTCGGAATTCAGTACTTC.

The V call is TRBV28, the J call TRBJ1-6; 8 bases align to TRBD1. This CDR3 comprises 13 residues. The germline V gene has CDR1 MDHEN and CDR2 SYDVKM. The trim removed 10 bases at V and 6 bases at J, leaving 5 bases unmatched. The chain's CDR3 is CATPGQGNSPLHF. DNA for the CDR3: TGTGCCACCCCCGGACAGGGTAATTCACCCCTCCACTTT.

By proportion, this clone is medium-sized. The chain joins TRBV19 to TRBJ2-5; D remains unclear. The V end lost 10 bases, the J end lost 1 base, and 13 bases lay between the germline ends. From germline, CDR1 is LNHDA and CDR2 SQIVND (reference sequence). The CDR3 runs to 13 residues. CDR3 in amino acids: CATSSPPQETQYF. As DNA, the CDR3 is TGTGCCACGTCCTCACCTCCCCAAGAGACCCAGTACTTC.

J is TRBJ2-5 and V is TRBV6-2 or TRBV6-3, with 7 positions matching TRBD2. Germline V gene sequence: CDR1 MNHEY, CDR2 SVGEGT. The length of the CDR3 is 13 residues. V was pared by 2 bases and J by 4 bases, with 1 base of the junction left unmatched. CDR3 amino acids: CASSYPSGETQYF. In nucleotides, the CDR3 is TGTGCCAGCAGTTACCCTAGCGGAGAGACCCAGTACTTC.

This clone has a single count. The chain employs TRBV10-2 and TRBJ1-5; D is undetermined. The CDR3 has 13 amino acids. Germline V gives CDR1 WSHSY, CDR2 SAAADI. Trimming cost V 2 bases and J 6 bases, with 8 bases left between them. CDR3 sequence (DNA): TGCGCCAGCAGTGAGGCCGGGTCTCAGCCCCAGCATTTT. Translated, it gives CASSEAGSQPQHF.

The chain is built from TRBV4-2 and TRBJ2-1, with 8 nucleotides matching TRBD1. The V gene's germline CDR1 is LGHNA and CDR2 YNFKEQ. The CDR3 is 14 residues long. The junction had 7 bases not matched to a gene; V was cut back by 2 bases and J by 10 bases. CDR3 sequence: CASSQPGQGGEQFF. CDR3 coding DNA: TGTGCCAGCAGCCAACCAGGACAGGGTGGCGAGCAGTTCTTC.

This clone was detected only a few times. The V and J genes are TRBV5-4 and TRBJ2-7, with D possibly TRBD2 on 6 matching bases. The CDR3 has 14 residues. V gave up 3 bases and J gave up 2 bases, with 12 bases separating them. Per germline, CDR1 SGHNT and CDR2 YYREEE (reference sequence). The CDR3 reads CASSSGLPTYEQYF. The CDR3 DNA is TGTGCCAGCAGCTCGGGACTGCCAACCTACGAGCAGTACTTC.

The V and J genes are TRBV6-2 or TRBV6-3 and TRBJ1-5; maybe TRBD1 (5 bases). V was trimmed by 4 bases and J by 6 bases, leaving 22 bases between them. CDR1 MNHEY and CDR2 SVGEGT come from the germline V gene. This CDR3 has 17 residues. The CDR3 loop reads CASSSSDSLLVAQPQHF. In DNA form, the CDR3 reads TGTGCCAGCAGTTCCTCCGACAGCCTCTTAGTGGCTCAGCCCCAGCATTTT.

This clone is classed as medium-sized (0.01 to 0.1%). The V call is TRBV27, the J call TRBJ1-5, with 12 bases aligning to TRBD1. Germline V lookup: CDR1 MNHEY, CDR2 SMNVEV (reference sequence). The junction had 2 bases not matched to a gene; V was cut back by 6 bases and J by 5 bases. This CDR3 is 14 amino acids long. CDR3 sequence (DNA): TGTGCCAGCAGGGGGACAGGGGGCCATCAGCCCCAGCATTTT. Its translation is CASRGTGGHQPQHF.

V and J are TRBV5-4 and TRBJ1-4; TRBD1 matches at 10 bases. The ends lost 3 bases at V and 3 bases at J; junction bases unmatched: 8. The CDR3 sequence is 17 residues long. CDR1 is SGHNT, CDR2 YYREEE, per germline (reference sequence). The CDR3 sequence is CASSYGQGVTANEKLFF. CDR3 sequence (DNA): TGTGCCAGCAGCTACGGACAGGGGGTTACGGCTAATGAAAAACTGTTTTTT.

The chain joins TRBV6-1 to TRBJ1-3; no clear D. V was trimmed by 2 bases and J by 0 bases, leaving 17 bases between them. The CDR3 runs 18 residues. The germline gives CDR1 MNHNS, CDR2 SASEGT. The CDR3 bases are TGTGCCAGCAGTGAAAGCGTCAGCCGCCCTGCCTCTGGAAACACCATATATTTT. Translation: CASSESVSRPASGNTIYF.

The J gene is TRBJ1-1, the V gene TRBV5-1; 7 bases match TRBD1. The V gene end was trimmed by 3 bases and the J gene end by 3 bases; junction bases not matched to a gene: 8. The CDR3 contains 15 residues. Germline CDR1 and CDR2: SGHRS and YFSETQ. The CDR3, as DNA: TGCGCCAGCAGCTCCAGGGGGTCCGGTGACACTGAAGCTTTCTTT. This codes for CASSSRGSGDTEAFF. Full variable domain (missing parts from reference TRBV5-1 and TRBJ1-1): KAGVTQTPRYLIKTRGQQVTLSCSPISGHRSVSWYQQTPGQGLQFLFEYFSETQRNKGNFPGRFSGRQFSNSRSEMNVSTLELGDSALYLCASSSRGSGDTEAFFGQGTRLTVV.